This TCR beta chain was identified during a study of regulatory T cells in long-lasting Graves disease. Regarding time point: newly diagnosed GD, antithyroid drugs for less than 3 months. Extracted RNA from PBMCs served as the source of the TCR library. Under American Thyroid Association guidelines, Graves' disease was diagnosed. This clonotype has at least ten counts. Assembly of TCR beta libraries relied on iRepertoire HTBI primers together with Arm-PCR of CDR3 regions. Via MiXCR, TCRdb re-called the multiplex PCR reads, giving one row per CDR3 protein. Among 350,000 to 500,000 distinct CDR3 sequences listed, about 15% were seen once. The CDR3 sequence is 16 residues long. Germline CDR1 and CDR2: MDHEN and SYDVKM. V gave up 5 bases and J gave up 1 base; unmatched junction bases: 8. These data are also associated with another study on T cells in Graves' hyperthyroidism and ophthalmopathy. That paper states: Blood samples included most of the expanded thyroid clonotypes exceeding 0.001.

Source: peripheral blood mononuclear cells (PBMCs), taken at new diagnosis, from a patient treated with antithyroid drugs. The chain is built from TRBV28 and TRBJ2-7; TRBD1 aligns across 10 bases. The clonotype comes from a woman aged 18-29 years with Graves disease. The chain's CDR3 is CASSKGLGQGSYEQYF. CDR3 bases: TGTGCCAGCAGTAAGGGCTTGGGACAGGGGTCCTACGAGCAGTACTTC.